Listed below are T cell receptor beta chains from one sample, sequenced in a study of shared clonotypes between healthy human individuals. Method: immunoSEQ multiplex PCR; TCRdb's copy keeps in-frame clones and lacks some. Among about 2 million clones, approximately 94% were seen once, and the ten largest hold 1% to 1.5%. Input material: naive CD8+ T cells sorted from blood. The receptors come from a man between 18 and 35 years old in good health. Both conserved end residues are part of each CDR3. Fields, in order: J gene, V gene, D gene, CDR3 length, clone size, CDR3 protein, CDR3 DNA. D genes are given only for firm matches. Some rows mark clone size as missing; the rest say once, few, many or name a class of expanded clone.

J: TRBJ2-7
V: TRBV11-1
D: -
length: 13
size: -
CDR3: CASSRGNTYEQYF
DNA: TGTGCCAGCAGCCGCGGAAATACCTACGAGCAGTACTTC

J: TRBJ1-1
V: TRBV6-5
D: -
length: 14
size: -
CDR3: CASSYSGPQVEAFF
DNA: TGTGCCAGCAGTTACTCGGGTCCCCAGGTTGAAGCTTTCTTT

J: TRBJ2-1
V: TRBV2
D: -
length: 12
size: once
CDR3: CASSEGLGEQFF
DNA: TGTGCCAGCAGTGAAGGACTAGGTGAGCAGTTCTTC

J: TRBJ2-7
V: TRBV30
D: TRBD1
length: 14
size: -
CDR3: CAWTKGQGNYEQYF
DNA: TGTGCCTGGACCAAGGGACAGGGGAACTACGAGCAGTACTTC

J: TRBJ1-1
V: TRBV5-1
D: -
length: 14
size: -
CDR3: CASSPGTGNTEAFF
DNA: TGCGCCAGCAGTCCGGGGACGGGAAACACTGAAGCTTTCTTT

J: TRBJ1-1
V: TRBV4-1
D: -
length: 15
size: few
CDR3: CASSRSQGLNTEAFF
DNA: TGCGCCAGCAGCCGTTCACAGGGACTTAACACTGAAGCTTTCTTT

J: TRBJ1-1
V: TRBV7-9
D: -
length: 13
size: once
CDR3: CASRGGLNTEAFF
DNA: TGTGCCAGCAGAGGAGGGTTGAACACTGAAGCTTTCTTT

J: TRBJ1-1
V: TRBV9
D: -
length: 16
size: -
CDR3: CASSVGLWGGSTEAFF
DNA: TGTGCCAGCAGCGTAGGACTTTGGGGGGGCTCCACTGAAGCTTTCTTT

J: TRBJ2-1
V: TRBV7-9
D: -
length: 13
size: -
CDR3: CASSQDNSNEQFF
DNA: TGTGCCAGCAGCCAAGACAACAGCAATGAGCAGTTCTTC

J: TRBJ2-2
V: TRBV27
D: TRBD1
length: 17
size: -
CDR3: CASSLSPGTGLTGELFF
DNA: TGTGCCAGCAGTTTATCCCCGGGGACAGGGCTCACCGGGGAGCTGTTTTTT

J: TRBJ2-5
V: TRBV2
D: -
length: 16
size: -
CDR3: CASSEGGRGNQETQYF
DNA: TGTGCCAGCAGTGAAGGCGGCCGGGGAAATCAAGAGACCCAGTACTTC